These 23 T cell receptor beta chains were sequenced from one sample in a study of blood T cells in healthy people across ages. A sample-barcoded 5' primer and a J-beta primer mix were used in a second PCR of about 6 to 11 cycles. Each CDR3 protein is one row after TCRdb ran MiXCR on the 5' RACE reads. Of fewer than 1,200,000 distinct CDR3 sequences listed, approximately 25% are singletons. The data also belong to a second study, concerning T cells of mothers and their children.

The sample consisted of blood. The receptors derive from a girl aged 2-10 years in good health.

V is TRBV5-4 and J is TRBJ2-5, with 9 bases aligning to TRBD1. The length of the CDR3 is 14 residues. The junction had 6 bases not matched to a gene; V was cut back by 5 bases and J by 4 bases. Germline assignment: CDR1 SGHNT and CDR2 YYREEE (reference sequence). The CDR3 sequence is CASRGTGSPETQYF. CDR3 DNA sequence: TGTGCCAGCAGGGGGACAGGGTCCCCAGAGACCCAGTACTTC.

The V and J genes are TRBV7-9 and TRBJ2-2; a possible D gene is TRBD1 (6 bases). V dropped 3 bases and J dropped 7 bases, with 12 bases sitting between them. Looked up from germline, CDR1 is SEHNR and CDR2 is FQNEAQ (reference sequence). This CDR3 has 14 residues. The CDR3 nucleotides are TGTGCCAGCAGCTTTCACAGGGAAATCGGGGAGCTGTTTTTT. Amino acids: CASSFHREIGELFF.

The chain couples TRBV28 to TRBJ2-5, with D unresolved. The germline V gene encodes CDR1 MDHEN and CDR2 SYDVKM. This CDR3 is built from 11 residues. The ends were cut back, 2 bases at V and 6 bases at J, with 4 bases in the middle. CDR3 residues: CASSLRKTQYF. In DNA form, the CDR3 reads TGTGCCAGCAGTTTAAGGAAGACCCAGTACTTC.

The chain employs TRBV29-1 and TRBJ2-5; D tentatively reads TRBD1 or TRBD2 (5 bases each). The closer fit of TRBJ2-7 to the DNA end suggests the J call may be wrong. Per the germline V gene, CDR1 is SQVTM and CDR2 is ANQGSEA. This CDR3 region has 14 residues. CDR3 nucleotide sequence: TGCAGCGTTGAAGGCCGGGGCGACTCCTACGAGCAGTACTTC. It specifies CSVEGRGDSYEQYF.

The chain employs TRBV18 and TRBJ2-6; D possibly uses TRBD1 or TRBD2 (5 bases each). Per the germline V gene, CDR1 is KGHSH and CDR2 is LQKENI. The CDR3 covers 16 residues. V was shortened by 3 bases and J by 0 bases, with 9 bases between the two germline ends. This CDR3 is CASSPLGASGANVLTF. DNA of the CDR3: TGTGCCAGCTCACCGCTCGGGGCCTCTGGGGCCAACGTCCTGACTTTC.

The CDR3 DNA is TGTGCCAGCAGCACCAACTTAGCCTACGAGCAGTACTTC. This encodes CASSTNLAYEQYF. This chain joins TRBV13 and TRBJ2-7; D is unresolved. The germline V and J ends were trimmed by 5 bases and 2 bases, with 10 bases remaining between them. Germline V gene data show CDR1 as PRHDT and CDR2 as FYEKMQ (reference sequence). The CDR3 runs 13 residues.

This clonotype turned up a few times. The gene calls are TRBV29-1 and TRBJ1-1; D gene uncertain. Germline CDR1 is SQVTM and CDR2 is ANQGSEA. V dropped 5 bases and J dropped 5 bases, with 9 bases sitting between them. The CDR3 covers 11 residues. CDR3 sequence reads: CSVYPGTEAFF. The CDR3 DNA is TGCAGCGTTTACCCTGGGACTGAAGCTTTCTTT.

The V call is TRBV6-5, the J call TRBJ2-1; D unresolved. The ends were cut back, 5 bases at V and 7 bases at J, with 9 bases in the middle. Germline CDR1 and CDR2: MNHEY and SVGAGI. The CDR3 runs 12 residues. The CDR3 protein is CASSGLVNEQFF. In DNA, the CDR3 is TGTGCCAGCAGTGGCTTAGTGAATGAGCAGTTCTTC.

In its sample, this clonotype was seen a few times. The chain has TRBV5-1 and TRBJ1-2, with 8 bases lining up with TRBD1. The CDR3 contains 15 residues. CDR1 and CDR2 (germline): SGHRS, YFSETQ. V was pared by 1 base and J by 6 bases, with 8 bases of the junction left unmatched. The CDR3 sequence is CASSLMPQGADGYTF. The CDR3 DNA reads TGCGCCAGCAGCTTGATGCCCCAGGGGGCGGATGGCTACACCTTC.

The V call is TRBV7-9, the J call TRBJ1-2; the D gene is possibly TRBD1 (5 bases). The CDR3 spans 11 residues. Germline lookup yields CDR1 SEHNR and CDR2 FQNEAQ (reference sequence). The V gene lost 5 bases and the J gene lost 12 bases, with 13 bases spanning the gap. The CDR3 nucleotides are TGTGCCAGCAGCACCTGGGACCTCCACACCTTC. Translation gives CASSTWDLHTF.

Only a few counts were recorded for this clonotype. Relative to the germline gene, one junction end is altered; a read error may explain this. This chain uses TRBV10-1 with TRBJ1-1; D remains ambiguous. This CDR3 comprises 15 residues. Per germline, CDR1 WNHNN and CDR2 SYGVQD (reference sequence). CDR3 residues: CASSEHRLSNAEAFF. CDR3 DNA: TGCGCCAGCAGTGAGCACAGATTATCGAACGCTGAAGCTTTCTTT.

The chain carries TRBV7-8 and TRBJ2-7; TRBD2 is a possible D gene (5 bases). Germline-derived CDR1 and CDR2 are SGHVS and FQNEAQ. This CDR3 has 15 amino acids. V was cut by 7 bases and J by 3 bases, with 19 bases left in between. CDR3 sequence: CASNPGLARYYEQYF. The CDR3 bases are TGTGCCAGCAATCCCGGACTTGCTAGATACTACGAGCAGTACTTC.

CDR3 loop: CASSPGQGSVVETQYF. In DNA, the CDR3 is TGTGCCAGCAGCCCCGGACAGGGAAGTGTTGTCGAGACCCAGTACTTC. The chain employs TRBV9 and TRBJ2-5; 8 bases align to TRBD1. V lost 4 bases, J lost 5 bases, and 13 bases stayed unmatched. The V gene's germline CDR1 is SGDLS and CDR2 YYNGEE. The CDR3 extends over 16 amino acids. The full variable domain, completed using reference TRBV9 and TRBJ2-5, is DSGVTQTPKHLITATGQRVTLRCSPRSGDLSVYWYQQSLDQGLQFLIQYYNGEERAKGNILERFSAQQFPDLHSELNLSSLELGDSALYFCASSPGQGSVVETQYFGPGTRLLVL.

This sequence joins TRBV7-3 and TRBJ1-1; TRBD1 might be the D (5 bases). The CDR3 extends over 15 amino acids. V shed 5 bases and J shed 3 bases, with 16 bases lying between them. Germline-derived CDR1 and CDR2 are SGHTA and FQGTGA. CDR3 residues: CASSPVGGRDTEAFF. The CDR3 bases are TGTGCCAGCAGCCCTGTCGGGGGTCGGGACACTGAAGCTTTCTTT.

The rearrangement links TRBV27 to TRBJ2-7, with 8 nucleotides matching TRBD2. Germline values: CDR1 MNHEY, CDR2 SMNVEV (reference sequence). The CDR3 loop spans 15 amino acids. After removal of 5 bases from V and 4 bases from J, the junction contained 10 bases not matched to a gene. The CDR3 DNA sequence: TGTGCCAGCAGTCTAACTCCGGGACTAGTGTACGAGCAGTACTTC. Its translation is CASSLTPGLVYEQYF.

This clonotype was counted a few times. The genes are TRBV3-1 and TRBJ1-2; D uncertain. Trimming removed 4 bases from V and 2 bases from J, with 14 bases in between. The CDR3 has 15 residues. The germline V gene has CDR1 LGHDT and CDR2 YNNKEL (reference sequence). As DNA, the CDR3 is TGTGCCAGCAGCCTCAACAATCTTGACAACTATGGCTACACCTTC. Translating it yields CASSLNNLDNYGYTF.

CDR3 in amino acids: CAISESGALQETQYF. CDR3 nucleotide sequence: TGTGCCATCAGTGAGTCGGGGGCCCTCCAAGAGACCCAGTACTTC. V usage is TRBV10-3 and J usage is TRBJ2-5; possible D gene TRBD1, 6 bases. V lost 0 bases and J lost 1, with 9 bases in between. From germline, CDR1 is ENHRY and CDR2 SYGVKD. CDR3 length: 15 residues.

This clonotype was seen only a few times. The DNA of the CDR3 is TGTGCCAGCAGCCATGCGGCCGGGGCCGCTAGCACAGATACGCAGTATTTT. Encoded protein: CASSHAAGAASTDTQYF. V usage is TRBV14 and J usage is TRBJ2-3; D could derive from TRBD1 or TRBD2 (5 bases each). V gave up 3 bases and J gave up 0 bases, with 16 bases separating them. The CDR3 covers 17 residues. Germline-derived CDR1 and CDR2 are SGHDN and FVKESK.

Only a few counts were recorded for this clonotype. This chain joins TRBV27 and TRBJ2-7; TRBD1 matches at 9 bases. The CDR3 has 16 residues. With V trimmed by 2 bases and J by 3 bases, 8 bases remained unmatched. Germline values: CDR1 MNHEY, CDR2 SMNVEV (reference sequence). CDR3: CASSLGLPGQGYEQYF. CDR3 in DNA: TGTGCCAGCAGTTTAGGCTTGCCGGGACAGGGCTACGAGCAGTACTTC.

This clonotype was recorded a few times. This CDR3 is CSACAQGYEQYF. The CDR3 DNA is TGCAGCGCTTGCGCACAGGGTTACGAGCAGTACTTC. J is TRBJ2-5 and V is TRBV29-1; a weak D match, TRBD1 (6 bases). The end of the DNA aligns better with TRBJ2-7, so the J call may be wrong. Germline loops: CDR1 SQVTM, CDR2 ANQGSEA. The CDR3 extends over 12 amino acids.

A few counts support this clonotype. The chain employs TRBV7-2 and TRBJ1-2; weak D call: TRBD1 (5 bases). This CDR3 comprises 14 residues. V was cut by 7 bases and J by 4 bases, with 16 bases left in between. The V gene's germline CDR1 is SGHTA and CDR2 FQGNSA. The chain's CDR3 is CASTLAGRTYGYTF. The CDR3 DNA reads as TGTGCCAGCACCCTGGCAGGGCGTACCTATGGCTACACCTTC.

This clonotype came up a few times. The V and J genes are TRBV2 and TRBJ2-3, with D possibly being TRBD2 (5 bases). CDR3 length: 13 amino acids. V was trimmed by 8 bases and J by 3 bases, leaving 12 bases between them. Per germline, CDR1 SNHLY and CDR2 FYNNEI. The DNA of the CDR3 is TGTGCCAGCGGGAGAACCGAGACAGATACGCAGTATTTT. Translating gives CASGRTETDTQYF.

This chain joins TRBV5-1 and TRBJ2-1, with D unclear. Germline V lookup: CDR1 SGHRS, CDR2 YFSETQ. The CDR3 length is 17 residues. The V end was cut by 2 bases, the J end by 5 bases, with 20 bases between. The CDR3 region is CASSFDFQTPQNNEQFF. The CDR3 nucleotides read TGCGCCAGCAGCTTCGACTTCCAAACCCCCCAAAACAATGAGCAGTTCTTC.